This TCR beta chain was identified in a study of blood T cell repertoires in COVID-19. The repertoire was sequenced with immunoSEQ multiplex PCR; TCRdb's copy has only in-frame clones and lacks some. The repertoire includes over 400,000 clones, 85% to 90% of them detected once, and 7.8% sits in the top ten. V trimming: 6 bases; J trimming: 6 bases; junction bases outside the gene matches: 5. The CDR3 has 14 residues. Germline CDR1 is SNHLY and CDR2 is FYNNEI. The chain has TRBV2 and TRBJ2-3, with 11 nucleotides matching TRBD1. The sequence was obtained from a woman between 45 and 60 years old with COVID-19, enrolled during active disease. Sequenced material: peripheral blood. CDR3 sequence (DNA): TGTGCCAGCAGGCGCCGGGACAGGGGGGATACGCAGTATTTT. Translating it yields CASRRRDRGDTQYF.